The clone carrying this T cell receptor beta chain turned up a few times. Its specificity is unknown. A multiplex PCR was run with 60 Vbeta primers and 13 Jbeta primers. Measured with immunoSEQ multiplex PCR; TCRdb has only the in-frame clones, and not every one. Among approximately 170,000 clones, 65% to 70% were seen once, and the ten largest hold around 4.3%. These data come from a study of cytomegalovirus exposure and HLA in healthy donors. About the study: A previous analysis identified about 110 million unique TCR beta sequences derived from roughly 180 million T cells. Findings and caveats of the study: Roughly uniform sequencing depth across donors was assumed, possibly incorrectly. Rare TCR sequences dominated, though some public TCRs recurred in many donors. When analyzed later, a missense DCLRE1C variant was found to be linked to TCR beta V- and J-gene trimming.

The CDR3 has 13 residues. From germline, CDR1 is MNHNY and CDR2 SVGAGI (reference sequence). V gave up 2 bases and J gave up 4 bases, with 8 bases separating them. The origin of this receptor is a woman aged 18 to 35 in good health and CMV-seropositive. V gene TRBV6-6 combines with J gene TRBJ1-1; possibly TRBD1 for D (6 bases). The sequencing input was PBMCs. CDR3: CASSYPGATEAFF. As DNA, the CDR3 is TGTGCCAGCAGTTACCCAGGGGCCACTGAAGCTTTCTTT.